This T cell receptor (beta chain) was observed in a study of response to subunit inactivated influenza vaccine. Many counts were recorded for this clonotype. The target antigen is unknown. Study results and limitations: Authors suggested each seasonal influenza vaccination recruits few new T cells.

TCRdb re-analysed the RT-PCR reads in MiXCR, keeping a single row per CDR3 protein. The sample shows about 180,000 distinct CDR3 sequences, approximately 8.7% of them seen only once. The CDR3 spans 14 residues. The V gene's germline CDR1 is SGHRS and CDR2 YFSETQ. V was clipped by 0 bases and J by 5 bases; unmatched bases: 4. Sample: non-naive T cells sorted from PBMCs, taken on the day of vaccination. The J gene is TRBJ1-1, the V gene TRBV5-1, with 7 positions matching TRBD1. The receptor was derived from a man aged 50-59 years who received an inactivated influenza vaccine. For the CDR3, the DNA is TGCGCCAGCAGCTTGGAGGGCAGGGGGACTGAAGCTTTCTTT. Its protein product is CASSLEGRGTEAFF.